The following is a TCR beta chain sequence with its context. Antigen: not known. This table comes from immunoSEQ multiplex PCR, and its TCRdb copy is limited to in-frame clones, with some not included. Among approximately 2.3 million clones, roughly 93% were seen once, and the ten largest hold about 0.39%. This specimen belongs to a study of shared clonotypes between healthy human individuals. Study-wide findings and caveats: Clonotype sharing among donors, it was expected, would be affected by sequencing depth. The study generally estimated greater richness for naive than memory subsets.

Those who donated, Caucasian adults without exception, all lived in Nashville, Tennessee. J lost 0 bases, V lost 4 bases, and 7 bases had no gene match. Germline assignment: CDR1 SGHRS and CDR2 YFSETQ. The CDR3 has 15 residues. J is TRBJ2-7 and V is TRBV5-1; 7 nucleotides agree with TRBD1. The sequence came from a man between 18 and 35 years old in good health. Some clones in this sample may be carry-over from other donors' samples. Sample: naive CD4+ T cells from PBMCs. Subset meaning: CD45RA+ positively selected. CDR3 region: CASSPPRDSSYEQYF. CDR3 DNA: TGCGCCAGCAGCCCCCCCCGGGACAGCTCCTACGAGCAGTACTTC.